One sample yielded the 28 T cell receptor beta chains listed below, sequenced in a study of monozygotic twins with inflammatory bowel disease. Reanalyzing the 5' RACE reads, TCRdb keeps one entry per CDR3 protein, without DNA. The table for this sample gives some 150,000 distinct CDR3 sequences. Sequencing input: blood. The source is a human donor with ulcerative colitis or Crohn's disease, or a healthy co-twin of an affected twin (not recorded which).

This CDR3 reads CASSPWRQGGGNTIYF. The V call is TRBV18, the J call TRBJ1-3; absent DNA, TCRdb's TRBD1 call cannot be checked. This CDR3 comprises 16 residues. Germline values: CDR1 KGHSH, CDR2 LQKENI.

V gene TRBV4-2 combines with J gene TRBJ1-1. This CDR3 spans 11 amino acids. In germline, CDR1 is LGHNA, CDR2 YNFKEQ. This CDR3 reads CASRRDTEAFF.

The chain recombines TRBV20-1 with TRBJ2-1; no DNA is available, so the TRBD2 call from TCRdb remains unchecked. Germline-derived CDR1 and CDR2 are DFQATT and SNEGSKA (reference sequence). The CDR3 has 16 amino acids. The CDR3 loop reads CSAKGLAGGPDNEQFF.

V gene TRBV13 combines with J gene TRBJ1-1. CDR1 is PRHDT, CDR2 FYEKMQ, per germline (reference sequence). CDR3 size: 13 residues. CDR3 loop: CASSLVLNSEAFF.

This chain joins TRBV20-1 and TRBJ2-1; TCRdb's D call of TRBD2 is untestable without DNA. The CDR3 spans 13 residues. Germline CDR1 reads DFQATT; CDR2 reads SNEGSKA (reference sequence). This CDR3 reads CSASGRRAGEQFF.

The gene calls are TRBV12-3 or TRBV12-4 and TRBJ2-5; there is no DNA to check the TCRdb D call of TRBD1. This CDR3 has 15 residues. CDR3 sequence: CASRPGGGAGETQYF.

The V call is TRBV7-6, the J call TRBJ2-1; TCRdb designates TRBD2, a call that cannot be tested without DNA. Per germline, CDR1 SGHVS and CDR2 FNYEAQ. This CDR3 spans 16 amino acids. The CDR3 region is CASSPTRTSGSDEQFF.

The chain joins TRBV15 to TRBJ2-5; the D call of TRBD1 rests on TCRdb alone, since no DNA is present to check it. The CDR3 loop spans 15 amino acids. CDR1 LNHNV and CDR2 YYDKDF come from the germline V gene (reference sequence). The CDR3 is CATAGQGNPQETQYF. Drawing the rest from reference TRBV15 and TRBJ2-5, the complete variable domain is DAMVIQNPRYQVTQFGKPVTLSCSQTLNHNVMYWYQQKSSQAPKLLFHYYDKDFNNEADTPDNFQSRRPNTSFCFLDIRSPGLGDTAMYLCATAGQGNPQETQYFGPGTRLLVL.

V gene TRBV24-1 combines with J gene TRBJ1-2; TCRdb names TRBD1, which stays unverified in the absence of DNA. Germline lookup yields CDR1 KGHDR and CDR2 SFDVKD. The CDR3 sequence is 19 residues long. CDR3 protein: CATSDFRPPGGRERSGYTF.

The chain is built from TRBV20-1 and TRBJ2-4; TCRdb's D gene call, TRBD1, goes unchecked for lack of DNA. This CDR3 contains 11 residues. Germline values: CDR1 DFQATT, CDR2 SNEGSKA (reference sequence). CDR3 in amino acids: CSAGTGNIQYF.

The V and J genes are TRBV7-2 and TRBJ2-7. This CDR3 is 11 amino acids long. Germline CDR1 reads SGHTA; CDR2 reads FQGNSA. The CDR3 sequence: CASSLFNEQYF.

The rearrangement links TRBV20-1 to TRBJ1-1; TCRdb's D call, TRBD1, is unchecked because there is no DNA. Germline CDR1 reads DFQATT; CDR2 reads SNEGSKA (reference sequence). This CDR3 is built from 14 residues. The CDR3 spells CSARSNGGNTEAFF.

The chain's CDR3 is CASSWSVAREQYF. The chain uses TRBV5-6 and TRBJ2-7; checking the TCRdb D call of TRBD2 is not possible without DNA. Germline V gene data show CDR1 as SGHDT and CDR2 as YYEEEE. The CDR3 is made up of 13 amino acids.

The V and J genes are TRBV2 and TRBJ1-5. Germline CDR1 is SNHLY and CDR2 is FYNNEI. This CDR3 region has 14 residues. This CDR3 is CASSERSEGQPQHF.

J is TRBJ2-1 and V is TRBV27. The CDR3 spans 15 residues. The germline V gene encodes CDR1 MNHEY and CDR2 SMNVEV (reference sequence). CDR3: CASSSSGVAYNEQFF.

The V call is TRBV5-1, the J call TRBJ2-1; TCRdb's D call, TRBD2, is unchecked because there is no DNA. Germline V gene data show CDR1 as SGHRS and CDR2 as YFSETQ. The CDR3 extends over 16 amino acids. The CDR3 protein is CASSLIAGLASNEQFF.

CDR3 sequence reads: CASSYPPGQGIGANVLTF. The chain joins TRBV6-2 or TRBV6-3 to TRBJ2-6; checking the TCRdb D call of TRBD1 is not possible without DNA. Germline-derived CDR1 and CDR2 are MNHEY and SVGEGT. CDR3 length: 18 amino acids.

The chain has TRBV28 and TRBJ2-5; with no DNA, the TCRdb D assignment of TRBD2 cannot be verified. CDR1 and CDR2 from the germline V gene are MDHEN and SYDVKM. CDR3 length: 16 residues. The CDR3 loop reads CASSRWTSGGGETQYF.

This chain joins TRBV20-1 and TRBJ2-5. This CDR3 is built from 14 residues. CDR1 DFQATT and CDR2 SNEGSKA come from the germline V gene (reference sequence). The CDR3 protein is CSAIPDRNQETQYF.

The chain joins TRBV5-4 to TRBJ2-7; TCRdb returns TRBD2, unconfirmable since there is no DNA. The CDR3 runs 15 residues. CDR1 is SGHNT and CDR2 is YYREEE in the germline V gene (reference sequence). The chain's CDR3 is CASSFWLAGSYEQYF.

CDR3 in amino acids: CASSKQGDTGELFF. This chain links TRBV19 with TRBJ2-2; TCRdb picks TRBD1, but there is no DNA to check that call. CDR1 LNHDA and CDR2 SQIVND come from the germline V gene (reference sequence). The CDR3 sequence is 14 residues long.

V usage is TRBV12-3 or TRBV12-4 and J usage is TRBJ2-7. The CDR3 runs to 12 residues. The CDR3 protein is CASSSSEYEQYF.

The V call is TRBV9, the J call TRBJ2-3. CDR3 length: 13 amino acids. CDR1 and CDR2 from the germline V gene are SGDLS and YYNGEE. CDR3 residues: CASSWDSTDTQYF.

The chain recombines TRBV7-6 with TRBJ2-2; as DNA is missing, the TRBD1 call by TCRdb cannot be tested. CDR3 length equals 15 residues. Germline CDR1 reads SGHVS; CDR2 reads FNYEAQ. The CDR3 protein is CASSYGTANTGELFF. Variable domain in full (rest from reference TRBV7-6 and TRBJ2-2): GAGVSQSPRYKVTKRGQDVALRCDPISGHVSLYWYRQALGQGPEFLTYFNYEAQQDKSGLPNDRFSAERPEGSISTLTIQRTEQRDSAMYRCASSYGTANTGELFFGEGSRLTVL.

This sequence joins TRBV27 and TRBJ1-5. Germline CDR1 MNHEY, CDR2 SMNVEV (reference sequence). The CDR3 loop spans 15 amino acids. CDR3 region: CASSSTDRSNQPQHF.

V is TRBV7-8 and J is TRBJ1-5; the D call of TRBD1 rests on TCRdb alone, since no DNA is present to check it. Germline loops: CDR1 SGHVS, CDR2 FQNEAQ. This CDR3 has 17 amino acids. CDR3 sequence reads: CASSLVPGTHSNQPQHF.

The chain carries TRBV7-9 and TRBJ2-7; the TCRdb D gene call, TRBD1, has no DNA to confirm it. This CDR3 is built from 13 residues. The germline gives CDR1 SEHNR, CDR2 FQNEAQ (reference sequence). This chain's CDR3 is CASSLTGGYEQYF.

The chain combines TRBV6-5 with TRBJ2-5; the D call of TRBD2 rests on TCRdb alone, since no DNA is present to check it. The CDR3 is 16 amino acids. Germline assignment: CDR1 MNHEY and CDR2 SVGAGI. This CDR3 is CASSYSSGGRLRAQYF.